The sequence of this TCR beta chain was determined in a study of blood T cell repertoires in COVID-19. For the study at large: COVID-19 samples from acute and convalescent phases originated in the United States, Italy and Spain. PBMCs, B-cell-depleted T cells, or T cells provided the cDNA or gDNA that made up the material.

Participants spanned ages roughly 18 to 95 years and resided in fewer than 30 US areas. Under the authors' procedure: It was from reference gene primer amplification that nucleated cell counts were estimated. Data came from immunoSEQ multiplex PCR; TCRdb stores just in-frame clones and leaves some out. V and J calls and clone size follow that table, whereas D and trimming were derived from the DNA. The table has a few hundred thousand clones, around 85% seen once. This clone was observed at least ten times. This CDR3 comprises 11 residues. V lost 1 base to trimming and J lost 7 bases, with 5 bases between them.

The receptor was isolated from a woman in her thirties who had recovered from COVID-19. The chain combines TRBV5-3 with TRBJ1-2; D uncertain. TRBV5-3 has ORF status, its function being uncertain. Sequenced sample: PBMCs or T cells enriched from blood (not recorded which). The CDR3 region is CARSLRGGYTF. In nucleotides, the CDR3 is TGTGCCAGAAGCTTGCGGGGTGGCTACACCTTC.